This T cell receptor beta chain was sequenced for a study of cytomegalovirus exposure and HLA in healthy donors. Study at large: Roughly 170 million T cells yielded more than 90 million unique TCR beta sequences in earlier analysis. Study results and caveats: HLA alleles showed associations with 16,951 TCR beta sequences in a later analysis, at a 0.05 false discovery rate. The investigators catalogued 150 to 200 TCR beta chains as cytomegalovirus-associated.

About this clone itself: Its target is unknown.

Trimming shortened V by 0 bases and J by 10 bases, and 15 bases separated the two germline ends. Germline V gene sequence: CDR1 MDHEN, CDR2 SYDVKM. The CDR3 sequence is 14 residues long. The PCR made use of 60 Vbeta and 13 Jbeta primers. The data were produced by immunoSEQ multiplex PCR, yet TCRdb's version contains in-frame clones alone and is incomplete. The sample holds 90,000 to 120,000 clones, approximately 79% seen once. Sequences were obtained from PBMCs. The origin of this receptor is a man aged 18-30 years in good health and CMV-seronegative. The V call is TRBV28, the J call TRBJ1-2, with TRBD1 as a possible D gene (5 bases). This chain's CDR3 is CASSLWRQFSVYTF. CDR3 coding DNA: TGTGCCAGCAGTTTATGGAGACAGTTCTCCGTCTACACCTTC.